The 31 T cell receptor beta chains in this list originate from one sample, sequenced in a study of spatial heterogeneity in lung cancer. MiXCR, applied by TCRdb to the 5' RACE reads, yields one record per CDR3 protein. This sample has some 22,000 distinct CDR3 sequences, with just under 6% found just once. Regarding time point: sample taken at primary tumor resection. The sequences come from PBMCs, collected at surgery. These receptors came from a male donor with early-stage non-small cell lung cancer.

The chain employs TRBV5-1 and TRBJ2-3, with D perhaps matching TRBD2 (6 bases). CDR1 is SGHRS and CDR2 is YFSETQ in the germline V gene. Between the trimmed V and J ends, which lost 6 bases and 8 bases, there was a span of 22 bases. This CDR3 is built from 15 residues. CDR3 nucleotide sequence: TGCGCCAGCACGTCCGGGACTCCCGGGTTGGGTACGCAGTATTTT. It specifies CASTSGTPGLGTQYF.

This clonotype was detected many times. This chain links TRBV6-2 or TRBV6-3 with TRBJ1-1; no clear D gene. Germline V gives CDR1 MNHEY, CDR2 SVGEGT. The V gene lost 10 bases and the J gene lost 5 bases, with 17 bases spanning the gap. There are 13 residues in the CDR3. The DNA for the CDR3 is TGTGCCATCGAAAGCAGACCTGGGACTGAAGCTTTCTTT. It encodes CAIESRPGTEAFF.

This clonotype occurred many times. This CDR3 is CASSWGRWDQSSKNIQYF. The DNA of the CDR3 is TGTGCCAGCAGCTGGGGACGTTGGGACCAATCTTCCAAAAACATTCAGTACTTC. This chain connects TRBV5-8 to TRBJ2-4; TRBD1 or TRBD2 may be the D gene (5 bases each). Germline CDR1 is SGHTS and CDR2 is YDEGEE. V gave up 3 bases and J gave up 2 bases, with 21 bases separating them. The CDR3 totals 18 residues.

This clonotype came up many times. J is TRBJ2-5 and V is TRBV18, with D maybe TRBD2 (5 bases). Trimming took 6 bases from V and 2 from J, leaving 16 bases between them. The germline gives CDR1 KGHSH, CDR2 LQKENI. CDR3 length: 15 amino acids. The DNA of the CDR3 is TGTGCCAGCTCTCTCTCAGGAGGCAGACAAGAGACCCAGTACTTC. Amino acid sequence: CASSLSGGRQETQYF.

This chain joins TRBV6-1 and TRBJ2-5; possible D gene TRBD2, 6 bases. This CDR3 is built from 16 residues. V lost 6 bases to trimming and J lost 4 bases, with 21 bases between them. CDR1 and CDR2 (germline): MNHNS, SASEGT. CDR3 in amino acids: CASRRGADPEVETQYF. CDR3 nucleotide sequence: TGTGCCAGCAGGCGCGGGGCCGACCCCGAAGTAGAGACCCAGTACTTC.

In its sample, this clonotype was seen many times. This chain uses TRBV27 with TRBJ1-2, with TRBD1 matching 7 bases. This CDR3 is built from 13 residues. From germline, CDR1 is MNHEY and CDR2 SMNVEV (reference sequence). V gave up 4 bases and J gave up 8 bases; unmatched junction bases: 7. The CDR3 spells CASSSQQGRGYTF. CDR3 coding DNA: TGTGCCAGCAGTTCTCAACAGGGGAGGGGCTACACCTTC.

This clonotype was observed many times. This rearrangement joins TRBV30 to TRBJ2-5; 10 nucleotides match TRBD2. Germline values: CDR1 GTSNPN, CDR2 SVGIG (reference sequence). Trimming cost V 0 bases and J 5 bases; bases outside gene matches: 12. The CDR3 loop spans 17 amino acids. CDR3 coding DNA: TGTGCCTGGAGTGTAGGATATCTAGCGGGAGCGTCCGAGACCCAGTACTTC. This encodes CAWSVGYLAGASETQYF.

This clonotype has a count of ten or more. The chain carries TRBV7-7 and TRBJ2-5, with 10 nucleotides matching TRBD1. V was clipped by 5 bases and J by 0 bases; unmatched bases: 0. The germline CDR1 and CDR2 sequences are SSHAT and FNYEAQ (reference sequence). CDR3 length equals 14 residues. CDR3 protein: CASSGTGDQETQYF. The CDR3 bases are TGTGCCAGCAGCGGGACAGGGGACCAAGAGACCCAGTACTTC. Drawing the rest from reference TRBV7-7 and TRBJ2-5, the complete variable domain is GAGVSQSPRYKVTKRGQDVTLRCDPISSHATLYWYQQALGQGPEFLTYFNYEAQPDKSGLPSDRFSAERPEGSISTLTIQRTEQRDSAMYRCASSGTGDQETQYFGPGTRLLVL.

This clonotype was seen at least ten times. This chain connects TRBV20-1 to TRBJ2-3; D may be TRBD1 or TRBD2 (5 bases each). CDR3 length equals 14 residues. The germline V and J ends were trimmed by 5 bases and 0 bases, with 12 bases remaining between them. Germline-derived CDR1 and CDR2 are DFQATT and SNEGSKA (reference sequence). The CDR3 DNA reads TGCAGTGCTTCCGGGACGGCTAGCACAGATACGCAGTATTTT. Its protein product is CSASGTASTDTQYF.

About this clonotype itself: One end of the junction is discordant with germline, which a read error may explain. The rearrangement uses TRBV7-9 and TRBJ1-1; TRBD1 is a possible D gene (6 bases). CDR1 SEHNR and CDR2 FQNEAQ come from the germline V gene (reference sequence). The CDR3 sequence is 12 residues long. The CDR3 is CAGSPDRIRAFF. The CDR3 coding sequence is TGTGCCGGCAGCCCCGACAGGATAAGAGCTTTCTTT. Full variable domain (missing parts from reference TRBV7-9 and TRBJ1-1): DTGVSQNPRHKITKRGQNVTFRCDPISEHNRLYWYRQTLGQGPEFLTYFQNEAQLEKSRLLSDRFSAERPKGSFSTLEIQRTEQGDSAMYLCAGSPDRIRAFFGQGTRLTVV.

In its sample, this clonotype was seen many times. V usage is TRBV27 and J usage is TRBJ2-7; weak D call: TRBD2 (6 bases). Trimming left V 2 bases short and J 4 bases short, with 12 bases between. In germline, CDR1 is MNHEY, CDR2 SMNVEV (reference sequence). The CDR3 is 14 residues long. For the CDR3, the DNA is TGTGCCAGCAGTTTACACGCGGGAAGGTACGAGCAGTACTTC. It yields the protein CASSLHAGRYEQYF.

This clonotype is termed medium-sized (0.01 to 0.1%). This sequence joins TRBV9 and TRBJ2-7; TRBD1 matches at 7 bases. CDR1 SGDLS and CDR2 YYNGEE come from the germline V gene. This CDR3 is built from 13 residues. V shed 3 bases and J 2 bases; nucleotides not matched to a gene: 2. In DNA form, the CDR3 reads TGTGCCAGCAGCGGGCAGGGGGCCTACGAGCAGTACTTC. Protein: CASSGQGAYEQYF.

This clonotype was found many times. This chain connects TRBV9 to TRBJ2-5; TRBD1 matches at 9 bases. Unmatched junction bases numbered 5, after V lost 9 bases and J lost 2 bases. This CDR3 is built from 13 residues. The V gene's germline CDR1 is SGDLS and CDR2 YYNGEE. CDR3 sequence reads: CANPGQGQETQYF. The CDR3 nucleotides are TGTGCCAACCCCGGACAGGGGCAAGAGACCCAGTACTTC.

The chain carries TRBV30 and TRBJ2-2; 8 bases map to TRBD2. This CDR3 has 16 residues. V lost 1 base to trimming and J lost 4 bases; unmatched junction nucleotides: 8. Germline V lookup: CDR1 GTSNPN, CDR2 SVGIG (reference sequence). The CDR3 DNA reads as TGTGCCTGGAGTGCCCAACTAGCGGTGATCACCGGGGAGCTGTTTTTT. Protein product: CAWSAQLAVITGELFF.

In its sample, this clonotype was seen many times. This chain uses TRBV7-9 with TRBJ2-3, with 10 bases lining up with TRBD1. The CDR3 covers 16 residues. Germline V gene data show CDR1 as SEHNR and CDR2 as FQNEAQ (reference sequence). J lost 4 bases, V lost 6 bases, and 10 bases had no gene match. Written as DNA, the CDR3 is TGTGCCAGCAGTCTCCGTGGGACAGGGGACGCAGATACGCAGTATTTT. Amino acid sequence: CASSLRGTGDADTQYF. The full variable domain, rest sourced from reference TRBV7-9 and TRBJ2-3, is DTGVSQNPRHKITKRGQNVTFRCDPISEHNRLYWYRQTLGQGPEFLTYFQNEAQLEKSRLLSDRFSAERPKGSFSTLEIQRTEQGDSAMYLCASSLRGTGDADTQYFGPGTRLTVL.

This clonotype was recorded many times. The chain links TRBV29-1 to TRBJ1-5, with a weak D call TRBD1 (6 bases). The germline gives CDR1 SQVTM, CDR2 ANQGSEA. V was pared by 4 bases and J by 2 bases, with 15 bases between. This CDR3 contains 15 residues. In DNA form, the CDR3 reads TGCAGCGTTGGAGGAGGGGGGGGAGGCAATCAGCCCCAGCATTTT. As protein: CSVGGGGGGNQPQHF. Using reference TRBV29-1 and TRBJ1-5 for the parts outside the CDR3, the full variable domain is SAVISQKPSRDICQRGTSLTIQCQVDSQVTMMFWYRQQPGQSLTLIATANQGSEATYESGFVIDKFPISRPNLTFSTLTVSNMSPEDSSIYLCSVGGGGGGNQPQHFGDGTRLSIL.

This clonotype was recorded at least ten times. The chain couples TRBV19 to TRBJ1-5; no definite D call. Germline CDR1 LNHDA, CDR2 SQIVND (reference sequence). The CDR3 consists of 15 residues. The V and J ends lost 3 bases and 0 bases respectively, with 9 bases between them. The CDR3 DNA reads as TGTGCCAGTAGTATGCGACGGAGTAGCAATCAGCCCCAGCATTTT. Amino acid sequence: CASSMRRSSNQPQHF.

The V and J genes are TRBV5-1 and TRBJ2-3, with a possible D match to TRBD1 (7 bases). The CDR3 totals 14 residues. Germline V lookup: CDR1 SGHRS, CDR2 YFSETQ. V shed 4 bases and J shed 13 bases, with 22 bases lying between them. CDR3 region: CASSPGTVGTHEYF. CDR3 in DNA: TGCGCCAGCAGCCCGGGGACAGTAGGGACTCACGAGTATTTT.

A remark on this clonotype: Its ends do not fully match the called genes, so a read error is possible. CDR3 nucleotides: TGTGCCTACAAAGAGCTAGCGGCTAGAGAGTTC. Amino acid sequence: CAYKELAAREF. The chain uses TRBV30 and TRBJ2-7; 7 bases agree with TRBD2. CDR1 is GTSNPN and CDR2 is SVGIG in the germline V gene (reference sequence). The CDR3 has 11 amino acids.

Ten or more counts support this clonotype. This chain links TRBV7-9 with TRBJ2-5; D unresolved. The CDR3 spans 14 residues. The germline V and J ends were trimmed by 2 bases and 5 bases, with 12 bases remaining between them. Germline assignment: CDR1 SEHNR and CDR2 FQNEAQ (reference sequence). The CDR3 bases are TGTGCCAGCAGCTTACGGCCCACTGAGGAGACCCAGTACTTC. Its protein is CASSLRPTEETQYF.

This clonotype came up many times. The genes are TRBV2 and TRBJ2-7, with D unclear. There are 15 residues in the CDR3. Germline loops: CDR1 SNHLY, CDR2 FYNNEI. The ends were cut back, 1 base at V and 0 bases at J, with 10 bases in the middle. CDR3 bases: TGTGCCAGCAGTGAAGGGACGGTAAGCTCCTACGAGCAGTACTTC. Amino acid sequence: CASSEGTVSSYEQYF.

This clonotype was seen at least ten times. V gene TRBV29-1 combines with J gene TRBJ2-1, with TRBD2 matching 7 bases. Trimming took 6 bases from V and 2 from J; bases not matched to a gene: 7. CDR1 and CDR2 (germline): SQVTM, ANQGSEA. This CDR3 contains 14 residues. CDR3 DNA sequence: TGCAGCGTGCGCGGGGGATACCCCTACAATGAGCAGTTCTTC. Its protein is CSVRGGYPYNEQFF.

This clonotype has ten or more counts. The chain has TRBV20-1 and TRBJ2-3, with 11 bases identical to TRBD1. The CDR3 has 13 amino acids. Germline loops: CDR1 DFQATT, CDR2 SNEGSKA (reference sequence). V dropped 7 bases and J dropped 5; count of bases not matched to a gene: 5. The CDR3 DNA reads TGCAGTGGCCGGACAGGGGGCGGAGATACGCAGTATTTT. It yields the protein CSGRTGGGDTQYF.

This clonotype came up many times. The chain combines TRBV24-1 with TRBJ2-5, with D perhaps TRBD2 (6 bases). V shed 5 bases and J shed 10 bases, with 10 bases lying between them. The CDR3 is 11 residues long. From germline, CDR1 is KGHDR and CDR2 SFDVKD. In nucleotides, the CDR3 is TGTGCCACCAGTGGTGGGGGGAACCAGTACTTC. Encoded protein: CATSGGGNQYF.

In its sample, this clonotype was seen a few times. J is TRBJ1-1 and V is TRBV28; 8 bases align to TRBD1. Losses at the gene ends were 6 bases for V and 1 base for J; bases not matched to a gene: 7. CDR3 length equals 15 residues. Germline loops: CDR1 MDHEN, CDR2 SYDVKM. Here the CDR3 reads CASSIQGAGNTEAFF. The DNA of the CDR3 is TGTGCCAGCAGCATCCAGGGGGCTGGGAACACTGAAGCTTTCTTT.

In its sample, this clonotype was seen many times. The chain has TRBV19 and TRBJ1-2, with TRBD1 identical over 8 bases. Germline values: CDR1 LNHDA, CDR2 SQIVND (reference sequence). This CDR3 has 15 residues. The V segment lost 8 bases and the J segment 0 bases; nucleotides outside the gene matches: 8. The CDR3 here is CASRDRGTSNYGYTF. The DNA for the CDR3 is TGTGCCAGTCGAGACAGGGGCACTTCTAACTATGGCTACACCTTC. The whole variable domain, filled in from reference TRBV19 and TRBJ1-2, reads DGGITQSPKYLFRKEGQNVTLSCEQNLNHDAMYWYRQDPGQGLRLIYYSQIVNDFQKGDIAEGYSVSREKKESFPLTVTSAQKNPTAFYLCASRDRGTSNYGYTFGSGTRLTVV.

This clonotype was observed at least ten times. V is TRBV19 and J is TRBJ1-2, with D unclear. The ends were cut back, 10 bases at V and 8 bases at J, with 20 bases in the middle. The germline V gene has CDR1 LNHDA and CDR2 SQIVND (reference sequence). This CDR3 contains 13 residues. CDR3 residues: CATSSIKSRGYTF. DNA for the CDR3: TGTGCCACCAGTTCCATTAAGTCTAGGGGCTACACCTTC.

This clonotype occurred many times. The CDR3 loop reads CASSLTSGEEDTQYF. CDR3 coding DNA: TGTGCCAGCAGCCTGACTAGCGGGGAAGAGGATACGCAGTATTTT. This chain connects TRBV4-2 to TRBJ2-3, with TRBD2 matching over 11 bases. This CDR3 is 15 amino acids long. V lost 4 bases to trimming and J lost 6 bases; unmatched junction nucleotides: 6. CDR1 is LGHNA and CDR2 is YNFKEQ in the germline V gene.

At least ten counts were recorded for this clonotype. The V and J genes are TRBV14 and TRBJ2-3; 10 bases fit TRBD1. From germline, CDR1 is SGHDN and CDR2 FVKESK. This CDR3 is built from 17 residues. The junction had 10 bases not matched to a gene; V was cut back by 0 bases and J by 7 bases. CDR3 region: CASSQDLTGQGSNTQYF. CDR3 in DNA: TGTGCCAGCAGCCAAGATCTTACGGGACAGGGGTCAAATACGCAGTATTTT.

In its sample, this clonotype was seen a few times. V gene TRBV7-8 combines with J gene TRBJ2-7; 7 nucleotides match TRBD2. V was pared by 4 bases and J by 5 bases, with 5 bases of the junction left unmatched. Looked up from germline, CDR1 is SGHVS and CDR2 is FQNEAQ. The length of the CDR3 is 13 residues. The CDR3 loop is CASSWGGRNEQYF. The CDR3 region has the DNA TGTGCCAGCAGCTGGGGGGGTCGTAACGAGCAGTACTTC.

At least ten counts were recorded for this clonotype. This chain links TRBV7-9 with TRBJ1-1; D perhaps matches TRBD1 (6 bases). With 5 bases removed from V and 2 bases from J, the gap between germline ends came to 9 bases. This CDR3 comprises 13 residues. Germline V gene lookup returns CDR1 SEHNR and CDR2 FQNEAQ (reference sequence). The CDR3 spells CASSPQGNTEAFF. Here the CDR3 DNA reads TGTGCCAGCAGCCCACAGGGTAACACTGAAGCTTTCTTT.